Below, 30 T cell receptor beta chains from the same sample are listed, as sequenced in a study of beta chain features in type 1 diabetes. Study-level results: Type 1 diabetes patients had moderately but significantly shorter TCRB CDR3s in all four CD4+ subsets.

The whole isolated RNA underwent reverse transcription, so sequencing captured expressed TCRB transcripts. The table came from immunoSEQ multiplex PCR; TCRdb's copy has only in-frame clones and leaves some out. The data contain about 650,000 clones, roughly an eighth of them singletons. Which antigens these TCRs recognize remains unknown. The sequenced sample consisted of naive CD4+ T cells from blood. These receptor sequences come from a man aged 25 to 40 with type 1 diabetes.

This sequence joins TRBV7-2 and TRBJ2-5; 10 nucleotides line up with TRBD1. This CDR3 comprises 17 residues. V was clipped by 4 bases and J by 2 bases; unmatched bases: 10. Germline V lookup: CDR1 SGHTA, CDR2 FQGNSA. CDR3: CASSSQTGTGVQETQYF. CDR3 DNA sequence: TGTGCCAGCAGCTCCCAAACCGGGACAGGGGTACAAGAGACCCAGTACTTC.

The chain uses TRBV28 and TRBJ1-5, with D maybe TRBD1 (6 bases). V lost 7 bases and J lost 7, with 17 bases in between. Germline lookup yields CDR1 MDHEN and CDR2 SYDVKM. This CDR3 has 14 residues. The CDR3 protein is CASTLRGAGQPQHF. The CDR3 nucleotides read TGTGCCAGCACCTTGAGGGGGGCGGGACAGCCCCAGCATTTT.

The genes are TRBV7-2 and TRBJ2-3, with 7 bases identical to TRBD2. In germline, CDR1 is SGHTA, CDR2 FQGNSA. The CDR3 is made up of 13 amino acids. Losses at the gene ends were 5 bases for V and 6 bases for J; bases not matched to a gene: 5. CDR3 residues: CASSQTSPDTQYF. CDR3 bases: TGTGCCAGCAGCCAGACTAGCCCCGATACGCAGTATTTT. Filled out from reference TRBV7-2 and TRBJ2-3, the complete variable domain reads GAGVSQSPSNKVTEKGKDVELRCDPISGHTALYWYRQSLGQGLEFLIYFQGNSAPDKSGLPSDRFSAERTGGSVSTLTIQRTQQEDSAVYLCASSQTSPDTQYFGPGTRLTVL.

There are a few counts of this clone. The gene calls are TRBV10-3 and TRBJ2-7; TRBD2 matches 9 bases. Germline V CDR1 and CDR2: ENHRY, SYGVKD. Trimming cost V 2 bases and J 3 bases; bases outside gene matches: 5. The CDR3 is 15 amino acids. DNA of the CDR3: TGTGCCATCAGTGAGGGGCTAGCGGGGTACTACGAGCAGTACTTC. Encoded protein: CAISEGLAGYYEQYF.

The rearrangement links TRBV6-5 to TRBJ2-2; no clear D gene. The CDR3 is made up of 14 amino acids. The germline V gene has CDR1 MNHEY and CDR2 SVGAGI. V shed 6 bases and J shed 1 base, with 9 bases lying between them. The CDR3 is CASRKGGNTGELFF. The CDR3 nucleotides read TGTGCCAGCAGGAAGGGCGGGAACACCGGGGAGCTGTTTTTT.

This clone was detected only a few times. This chain connects TRBV7-2 to TRBJ1-4; unclear D gene. V dropped 5 bases and J dropped 0 bases, with 10 bases sitting between them. The CDR3 is 15 residues long. The germline gives CDR1 SGHTA, CDR2 FQGNSA. This chain's CDR3 is CASSPPYTTNEKLFF. CDR3 in DNA: TGTGCCAGCAGCCCACCATACACAACTAATGAAAAACTGTTTTTT.

The sample holds a few counts of this clone. The rearrangement uses TRBV30 and TRBJ1-2; D is unresolved. Germline lookup yields CDR1 GTSNPN and CDR2 SVGIG (reference sequence). The CDR3 covers 12 residues. Trimming pared 2 bases from V and 8 bases from J, leaving 12 bases between. The CDR3 region has the DNA TGTGCCTGGAGTCCTGGGGAGAGGGGCTACACCTTC. It is translated as CAWSPGERGYTF. The entire variable domain, with the rest obtained from reference TRBV30 and TRBJ1-2, is as follows: SQTIHQWPATLVQPVGSPLSLECTVEGTSNPNLYWYRQAAGRGLQLLFYSVGIGQISSEVPQNLSASRPQDRQFILSSKKLLLSDSGFYLCAWSPGERGYTFGSGTRLTVV.

With regard to this clone: Other DNA variants within this sample encode the same CDR3. The CDR3 DNA is TGTGCCAGCAGCCAAGATAACCAGCCCCAGCATTTT. This gives the protein CASSQDNQPQHF. The chain combines TRBV4-2 with TRBJ1-5; D unresolved. The germline V and J ends were trimmed by 0 bases and 7 bases, with 4 bases remaining between them. CDR1 is LGHNA, CDR2 YNFKEQ, per germline. The CDR3 runs 12 residues.

The chain is built from TRBV6-6 and TRBJ1-4, with D uncertain. Trimming removed 2 bases from V and 4 bases from J, with 11 bases in between. Looked up from germline, CDR1 is MNHNY and CDR2 is SVGAGI (reference sequence). The length of the CDR3 is 15 residues. CDR3 nucleotide sequence: TGTGCCAGCAGTTACCTACGACAAAGTAATGAAAAACTGTTTTTT. It encodes CASSYLRQSNEKLFF.

The gene calls are TRBV6-1 and TRBJ2-1; the D gene is possibly TRBD1 (6 bases). This CDR3 comprises 14 residues. Germline loops: CDR1 MNHNS, CDR2 SASEGT. Trimming shortened V by 4 bases and J by 8 bases, and 15 bases separated the two germline ends. CDR3 loop: CASSAQQGWDEQFF. DNA of the CDR3: TGTGCCAGCAGTGCCCAACAGGGCTGGGATGAGCAGTTCTTC.

The V call is TRBV29-1, the J call TRBJ1-4; TRBD1 agrees at 8 bases. J lost 6 bases, V lost 5 bases, and 8 bases had no gene match. Germline values: CDR1 SQVTM, CDR2 ANQGSEA. The CDR3 contains 14 residues. In nucleotides, the CDR3 is TGCAGCGTTTCGCAGGGGGCGTTCCATGAAAAACTGTTTTTT. This translates into CSVSQGAFHEKLFF.

The chain uses TRBV29-1 and TRBJ1-4; perhaps TRBD1 as D (5 bases). From germline, CDR1 is SQVTM and CDR2 ANQGSEA. V gave up 5 bases and J gave up 4 bases, with 11 bases separating them. The CDR3 has 13 residues. CDR3 sequence (DNA): TGCAGCGTTTCGGGACGGGTTAATGAAAAACTGTTTTTT. It codes for CSVSGRVNEKLFF.

This clone has a handful of counts. J is TRBJ2-3 and V is TRBV7-6; 11 bases are a match to TRBD2. Trimming cost V 0 bases and J 5 bases; bases outside gene matches: 1. The V gene's germline CDR1 is SGHVS and CDR2 FNYEAQ. The CDR3 loop spans 15 amino acids. CDR3 loop: CASSLAGTSGDTQYF. CDR3 nucleotide sequence: TGTGCCAGCAGCTTAGCTGGGACTAGCGGAGATACGCAGTATTTT. Variable domain in full (rest from reference TRBV7-6 and TRBJ2-3): GAGVSQSPRYKVTKRGQDVALRCDPISGHVSLYWYRQALGQGPEFLTYFNYEAQQDKSGLPNDRFSAERPEGSISTLTIQRTEQRDSAMYRCASSLAGTSGDTQYFGPGTRLTVL.

The chain couples TRBV6-4 to TRBJ1-2; D not resolved. The CDR3 length is 15 residues. With 6 bases removed from V and 1 base from J, the gap between germline ends came to 15 bases. Germline CDR1 and CDR2: MRHNA and SNTAGT. CDR3 DNA: TGTGCCAGCAGCCCCGGCTTGGCCGGTAACTATGGCTACACCTTC. The encoded protein is CASSPGLAGNYGYTF.

This sequence joins TRBV30 and TRBJ2-3; a weak D match, TRBD1 (5 bases). This CDR3 is 15 amino acids long. The germline V gene encodes CDR1 GTSNPN and CDR2 SVGIG (reference sequence). V lost 5 bases to trimming and J lost 2 bases, with 17 bases between them. CDR3 DNA sequence: TGTGCCTGGTCCCCCGCAGGGATCATCACAGATACGCAGTATTTT. It translates to CAWSPAGIITDTQYF. The full variable domain, its missing parts supplied by reference TRBV30 and TRBJ2-3, is SQTIHQWPATLVQPVGSPLSLECTVEGTSNPNLYWYRQAAGRGLQLLFYSVGIGQISSEVPQNLSASRPQDRQFILSSKKLLLSDSGFYLCAWSPAGIITDTQYFGPGTRLTVL.

This clone occurred a few times. The rearrangement uses TRBV19 and TRBJ2-3; 7 bases line up with TRBD2. Trimming at V came to 7 bases and at J to 0 bases, leaving 10 bases not matched to a gene. Germline V gene sequence: CDR1 LNHDA, CDR2 SQIVND (reference sequence). CDR3 length equals 16 residues. The CDR3, as DNA: TGTGCCAGTATAAGTGCTAGCGGTTCTAGCACAGATACGCAGTATTTT. Its translation: CASISASGSSTDTQYF.

The genes are TRBV5-6 and TRBJ2-3; D is ambiguous. There are 14 residues in the CDR3. CDR1 and CDR2 from the germline V gene are SGHDT and YYEEEE. V was clipped by 6 bases and J by 4 bases, with 15 bases between them. CDR3: CASTPTRGADTQYF. CDR3 bases: TGTGCCAGCACCCCAACGCGTGGAGCAGATACGCAGTATTTT.

The CDR3 loop is CASSLYGSSGNTIYF. The CDR3 nucleotides read TGTGCCAGCAGCTTATACGGGAGCTCTGGAAACACCATATATTTT. V and J are TRBV7-9 and TRBJ1-3; D is undetermined. The CDR3 length is 15 residues. V lost 2 bases and J 0 bases, leaving 8 bases between the germline ends. The germline V gene encodes CDR1 SEHNR and CDR2 FQNEAQ (reference sequence). Filled out from reference TRBV7-9 and TRBJ1-3, the complete variable domain reads DTGVSQNPRHKITKRGQNVTFRCDPISEHNRLYWYRQTLGQGPEFLTYFQNEAQLEKSRLLSDRFSAERPKGSFSTLEIQRTEQGDSAMYLCASSLYGSSGNTIYFGEGSWLTVV.

This clone showed up just a few times. This CDR3 is CASAEMNNSPLHF. The CDR3 region has the DNA TGTGCCAGCGCTGAGATGAATAATTCACCCCTCCACTTT. The chain is built from TRBV7-9 and TRBJ1-6, with D unresolved. The V end was cut by 8 bases, the J end by 5 bases, with 10 bases between. Germline CDR1 and CDR2: SEHNR and FQNEAQ (reference sequence). CDR3 length: 13 amino acids.

The CDR3 DNA is TGCGCCAGCAGCGAACAGCCAGCGGTAGGGGAAAAACTGTTTTTT. Its translation is CASSEQPAVGEKLFF. The genes are TRBV4-3 and TRBJ1-4; D not resolved. CDR3 length: 15 residues. Deletions cut 5 bases from V and 8 bases from J, with 18 bases between. Germline V gene lookup returns CDR1 LGHNA and CDR2 YSLEER.

This clone came up a few times. The chain carries TRBV9 and TRBJ2-7; D gene uncertain. V lost 2 bases and J 5 bases, leaving 14 bases between the germline ends. The CDR3 covers 14 residues. Germline loops: CDR1 SGDLS, CDR2 YYNGEE. The CDR3 bases are TGTGCCAGCAGCGTCTATGACGCCGCCGACGAGCAGTACTTC. Translating it yields CASSVYDAADEQYF.

The V call is TRBV4-3, the J call TRBJ1-2, with 8 bases identical to TRBD1. The CDR3 covers 14 residues. Trimming cost V 1 base and J 6 bases; bases outside gene matches: 4. Per germline, CDR1 LGHNA and CDR2 YSLEER. The CDR3 bases are TGCGCCAGCAGCCAAGGCGGACAGGGCCATGGCTACACCTTC. Its translation is CASSQGGQGHGYTF.

This clone has just a few counts. The genes are TRBV5-1 and TRBJ1-1; 8 positions agree with TRBD1. Trimming cost V 4 bases and J 0 bases; bases outside gene matches: 11. The CDR3 loop spans 17 amino acids. Germline V CDR1 and CDR2: SGHRS, YFSETQ. The CDR3 DNA reads as TGCGCCAGCAGCCGACCCGGGACAGGTTCCATGAACACTGAAGCTTTCTTT. Translating it yields CASSRPGTGSMNTEAFF.

V and J are TRBV27 and TRBJ2-3, with unresolved D. V was pared by 6 bases and J by 0 bases, with 19 bases between. Germline CDR1 MNHEY, CDR2 SMNVEV (reference sequence). The CDR3 extends over 17 amino acids. DNA for the CDR3: TGTGCCAGCAGCTTACGTCTAGTCCCCCGCAGCACAGATACGCAGTATTTT. Residues: CASSLRLVPRSTDTQYF.

This clone was found a few times. The gene calls are TRBV6-5 and TRBJ1-1, with 8 bases matching TRBD1. V shed 0 bases, J shed 4 bases, and the junction held 7 bases outside the gene matches. Germline V CDR1 and CDR2: MNHEY, SVGAGI. The CDR3 runs 16 residues. The CDR3 is CASSYSGRGLRTEAFF. For the CDR3, the DNA is TGTGCCAGCAGTTACTCCGGCAGGGGGCTTCGCACTGAAGCTTTCTTT.

Notes on this clone: This specimen includes other DNA sequences encoding the same CDR3. The V call is TRBV5-1, the J call TRBJ2-7; D gene unclear. Germline V gene data show CDR1 as SGHRS and CDR2 as YFSETQ. Trimming left V 0 bases short and J 7 bases short, with 5 bases between. This CDR3 contains 11 residues. CDR3 in amino acids: CASSLAGEQYF. CDR3 nucleotides: TGCGCCAGCAGCTTGGCCGGGGAGCAGTACTTC.

This clone was seen a handful of times. The CDR3 spells CASSKVARREYSGNTIYF. In nucleotides, the CDR3 is TGTGCCAGCAGCAAAGTGGCACGGAGGGAGTACTCTGGAAACACCATATATTTT. The J gene is TRBJ1-3, the V gene TRBV21-1. TRBV21-1 is labeled a pseudogene. The CDR3 totals 18 residues.

This clone has just a few counts. The chain recombines TRBV7-2 with TRBJ1-5; the D gene is possibly TRBD1 (6 bases). V was trimmed by 4 bases and J by 3 bases, leaving 7 bases between them. The CDR3 is 13 amino acids. Germline CDR1 and CDR2: SGHTA and FQGNSA. CDR3 bases: TGTGCCAGCAGCTCAGGGGTCAATCAGCCCCAGCATTTT. It translates to CASSSGVNQPQHF.

The rearrangement uses TRBV6-5 and TRBJ1-1; 9 bases are a match to TRBD1. This CDR3 is 14 amino acids long. The V segment lost 8 bases and the J segment 4 bases; nucleotides outside the gene matches: 8. Germline V CDR1 and CDR2: MNHEY, SVGAGI. CDR3 region: CASGMDRGGTEAFF. The DNA for the CDR3 is TGTGCCAGCGGAATGGACAGGGGCGGCACTGAAGCTTTCTTT.

The genes are TRBV7-9 and TRBJ2-4, with D possibly TRBD1 on 6 matching bases. The CDR3 covers 16 residues. V lost 4 bases and J 3 bases, leaving 16 bases between the germline ends. CDR1 is SEHNR, CDR2 FQNEAQ, per germline (reference sequence). CDR3 DNA sequence: TGTGCCAGCAGCTCGCCGGGACACCCGAGCAAAAACATTCAGTACTTC. The encoded protein is CASSSPGHPSKNIQYF.